This T cell receptor beta chain was sequenced in a study of T cell repertoires in cytomegalovirus infection. The study's findings and limits: Clonotype analysis showed dominance of the ex vivo response by HLA-C-restricted CMV-specific TCR beta clonotypes.

This CDR3 has 12 residues. Trimming took off 7 bases at V and 5 bases at J, with 9 bases between the two ends. CDR1 is LNHDA and CDR2 is SQIVND in the germline V gene (reference sequence). Concerning this clonotype itself: The antigen is not known.

MiXCR was run by TCRdb on the reads, yielding one entry per CDR3 protein. The sample has about 310,000 distinct CDR3 sequences; approximately 25% are singletons. Material: cultured PBMCs, obtained from culture after CMV antigen stimulation. The sequence derives from a human donor in good health (CMV status not recorded). Some clones in this sample may be carry-over from other donors' samples. V gene TRBV19 combines with J gene TRBJ2-1, with D possibly TRBD2 on 5 matching bases. CDR3 protein: CASTWRNNEQFF. CDR3 sequence (DNA): TGTGCCAGTACGTGGAGGAACAATGAGCAGTTCTTC.